Following are 16 T cell receptor beta chains from one sample sequenced in a study of cytomegalovirus exposure and HLA in healthy donors (dated by TCRdb to about 2017). The library was obtained by the immunoSEQ multiplex PCR assay. For the multiplex PCR, a mixture combining 60 forward primers for TCR Vbeta segments and 13 reverse primers for TCR Jbeta segments was used. TCRdb re-hosts the immuneACCESS table, in-frame sequences only. Its copies lack some clones; in the studies checked, an unresolved V gene accounts for under half of them, and the cause for the rest is not known. Within this sample are roughly 180,000 clones, with around 76% of them counted one time only. The ten largest clones represent more than 1.5% of the sample. Sample: PBMCs. The receptors stem from a middle-aged man in good health and CMV-seronegative.

The gene calls are TRBV18 and TRBJ2-7; D may be TRBD1 (6 bases). In germline, CDR1 is KGHSH, CDR2 LQKENI. The CDR3 covers 14 residues. With 5 bases removed from V and 6 bases from J, the gap between germline ends came to 17 bases. The CDR3 loop is CASSDLQGGAEQYF. CDR3 nucleotides: TGTGCCAGCTCAGATTTACAGGGTGGTGCCGAGCAGTACTTC.

The gene calls are TRBV28 and TRBJ2-5; 9 positions agree with TRBD1. The DNA end is a closer match to TRBJ2-7, so the J assignment may be wrong. Looked up from germline, CDR1 is MDHEN and CDR2 is SYDVKM. This CDR3 comprises 13 residues. CDR3 coding DNA: TGTGCCAGCAGGGACAGGGGTGAATACGAGCAGTACTTC. It codes for CASRDRGEYEQYF.

This rearrangement joins TRBV2 to TRBJ1-2; maybe TRBD1 (6 bases). CDR3 length equals 12 residues. Trimming took 10 bases from V and 6 from J, leaving 15 bases between them. Germline assignment: CDR1 SNHLY and CDR2 FYNNEI. The CDR3 sequence is CATLGQGDGYTF. As DNA, the CDR3 is TGTGCCACTCTGGGACAAGGGGATGGCTACACCTTC.

The genes are TRBV2 and TRBJ2-3; TRBD2 matches at 8 bases. The J segment lost 4 bases and the V segment lost 3 bases, leaving 6 bases of the junction unmatched. CDR1 is SNHLY and CDR2 is FYNNEI in the germline V gene. CDR3 length: 15 amino acids. The CDR3 coding sequence is TGTGCCAGCAGTGATGACGGGACTAGATCAGATACGCAGTATTTT. This translates into CASSDDGTRSDTQYF.

This clone was counted once. One end of the junction fails to match germline, which may point to a read error. V is TRBV29-1 and J is TRBJ2-5, with 7 positions matching TRBD2. The V gene's germline CDR1 is SQVTM and CDR2 ANQGSEA. The CDR3 extends over 13 amino acids. CDR3 in DNA: TGCGGCGTTGTTGCGGGAGTAGGGGAGACCCAGTACTTC. Protein: CGVVAGVGETQYF. The variable domain in full, completed from reference TRBV29-1 and TRBJ2-5, reads SAVISQKPSRDICQRGTSLTIQCQVDSQVTMMFWYRQQPGQSLTLIATANQGSEATYESGFVIDKFPISRPNLTFSTLTVSNMSPEDSSIYLCGVVAGVGETQYFGPGTRLLVL.

The gene calls are TRBV7-3 and TRBJ2-4, with no clear D. The V end was cut by 4 bases, the J end by 7 bases, with 11 bases between. The CDR3 covers 13 residues. Per the germline V gene, CDR1 is SGHTA and CDR2 is FQGTGA. The CDR3 DNA follows: TGTGCCAGCAGCTCAACCCGCAGTAACATTCAGTACTTC. This encodes CASSSTRSNIQYF.

The genes are TRBV18 and TRBJ1-1; TRBD1 aligns across 8 bases. Germline V CDR1 and CDR2: KGHSH, LQKENI. Trimming at V came to 6 bases and at J to 2 bases, leaving 8 bases not matched to a gene. The CDR3 covers 15 residues. The CDR3 region has the DNA TGTGCCAGCTCCCCCGGACAGGGTCGAAACACTGAAGCTTTCTTT. Translated: CASSPGQGRNTEAFF. Full variable domain (rest looked up from reference TRBV18 and TRBJ1-1): NAGVMQNPRHLVRRRGQEARLRCSPMKGHSHVYWYRQLPEEGLKFMVYLQKENIIDESGMPKERFSAEFPKEGPSILRIQQVVRGDSAAYFCASSPGQGRNTEAFFGQGTRLTVV.

This clone was recorded a few times. The chain combines TRBV5-4 with TRBJ1-2; the match to TRBD1 covers 9 bases. V lost 1 base to trimming and J lost 8 bases; unmatched junction nucleotides: 12. Germline V gene data show CDR1 as SGHNT and CDR2 as YYREEE (reference sequence). The CDR3 spans 16 residues. In DNA form, the CDR3 reads TGTGCCAGCAGCTTGAGGGACAGGGTGGGGTTAGACGGCTACACCTTC. Translating it yields CASSLRDRVGLDGYTF.

The genes are TRBV28 and TRBJ1-2; D possibly corresponds to TRBD1 (6 bases). V shed 8 bases and J shed 7 bases, with 17 bases lying between them. Per germline, CDR1 MDHEN and CDR2 SYDVKM. The CDR3 loop spans 13 amino acids. CDR3: CASCPGGVFGYTF. The CDR3 bases are TGTGCCAGCTGCCCGGGGGGCGTCTTTGGCTACACCTTC.

The genes are TRBV18 and TRBJ1-6; D is perhaps TRBD1 (5 bases). Trimming cost V 3 bases and J 8 bases, with 8 bases left between them. CDR1 and CDR2 from the germline V gene are KGHSH and LQKENI. CDR3 length: 13 residues. In DNA, the CDR3 is TGTGCCAGCTCACCTTCGGGGGATTCACCCCTCCACTTT. This gives the protein CASSPSGDSPLHF.

This chain joins TRBV18 and TRBJ1-5; 7 bases match TRBD1. This CDR3 region has 16 residues. The V segment lost 5 bases and the J segment 4 bases; nucleotides outside the gene matches: 11. Germline CDR1 and CDR2: KGHSH and LQKENI. The CDR3 DNA follows: TGTGCCAGCTCAGAACAGGGGCAGGGGGGAAATCAGCCCCAGCATTTT. Its protein is CASSEQGQGGNQPQHF.

The chain couples TRBV5-1 to TRBJ2-1; tentative D call: TRBD2 (7 bases). V was shortened by 10 bases and J by 4 bases, with 24 bases between the two germline ends. This CDR3 is 16 amino acids long. Germline V lookup: CDR1 SGHRS, CDR2 YFSETQ. The CDR3 region has the DNA TGCGCCTGCCAACCCGGGCAGGGAGGGGGTTACAATGAGCAGTTCTTC. Protein sequence: CACQPGQGGGYNEQFF.

This chain uses TRBV7-2 with TRBJ1-2; 7 positions agree with TRBD1. Trimming removed 6 bases from V and 0 bases from J; junction bases left unmatched: 19. The CDR3 has 19 residues. Germline CDR1 SGHTA, CDR2 FQGNSA. CDR3 protein: CASSKSRRSGQVANYGYTF. The CDR3 DNA reads as TGTGCCAGCAGTAAAAGCCGCCGATCTGGACAGGTTGCTAACTATGGCTACACCTTC.

Comment on this clone: The germline gene is not matched at one end of the junction; a read error may be the cause. The chain joins TRBV7-9 to TRBJ2-7; 11 bases map to TRBD1. Looked up from germline, CDR1 is SEHNR and CDR2 is FQNEAQ (reference sequence). This CDR3 spans 16 amino acids. The CDR3 DNA follows: TGTTCCAGCAGCGCCTCGGGACAGGGGGGGTCCTACGAGCAGTACTTC. It codes for CSSSASGQGGSYEQYF.

The chain combines TRBV2 with TRBJ1-4; weak D call: TRBD1 (5 bases). This CDR3 has 14 amino acids. V was cut by 5 bases and J by 8 bases, with 15 bases left in between. Germline lookup yields CDR1 SNHLY and CDR2 FYNNEI. In DNA, the CDR3 is TGTGCCAGCAGTAACTCCGGGGACTCGGAAAAACTGTTTTTT. Amino acids: CASSNSGDSEKLFF.

The J gene is TRBJ1-3, the V gene TRBV5-4, with 7 bases aligning to TRBD1. Losses at the gene ends were 4 bases for V and 0 bases for J; bases not matched to a gene: 7. The CDR3 sequence is 16 residues long. Per the germline V gene, CDR1 is SGHNT and CDR2 is YYREEE (reference sequence). The CDR3 sequence is CASSLPGQSSGNTIYF. As DNA, the CDR3 is TGTGCCAGCAGCCTCCCGGGACAGAGCTCTGGAAACACCATATATTTT.